Reported below is one T cell receptor (beta chain). This entry is derived from a study of blood T cell repertoires in COVID-19. Overall study: Both acute and convalescent COVID-19 samples were obtained from the United States, Italy and Spain. T cells, B-cell-depleted T cells, or PBMCs supplied cDNA or gDNA.

Per the original methods: Reference gene primer amplification yielded estimated nucleated cell counts. Sequenced by immunoSEQ multiplex PCR; TCRdb stores in-frame clones only, minus some. That table gives V, J and clone size, and the DNA gave D and trimming. The table lists about 83,000 clones, approximately 86% of them singletons, with approximately 2.9% in the top ten. This CDR3 spans 13 amino acids. The germline CDR1 and CDR2 sequences are MNHEY and SMNVEV (reference sequence). V lost 6 bases and J lost 9, with 17 bases in between. The sequence was collected from a woman between 45 and 65 years old with active or convalescent COVID-19. Sequencing input: peripheral blood. This chain joins TRBV27 and TRBJ1-1; tentative D call: TRBD1 (6 bases). This CDR3 reads CASSPPLQGKAFF. The CDR3, as DNA: TGTGCCAGCAGCCCCCCCCTACAGGGAAAAGCTTTCTTT.